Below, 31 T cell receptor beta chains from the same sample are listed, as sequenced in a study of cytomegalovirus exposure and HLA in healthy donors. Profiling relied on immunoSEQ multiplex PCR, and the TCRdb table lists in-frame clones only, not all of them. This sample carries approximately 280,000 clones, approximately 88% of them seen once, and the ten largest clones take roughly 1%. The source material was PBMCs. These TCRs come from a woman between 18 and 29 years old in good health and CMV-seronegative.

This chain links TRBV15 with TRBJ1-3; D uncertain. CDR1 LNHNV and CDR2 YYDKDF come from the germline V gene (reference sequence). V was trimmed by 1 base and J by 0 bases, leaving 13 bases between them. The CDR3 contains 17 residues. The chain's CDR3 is CATSRVPVKSSGNTIYF. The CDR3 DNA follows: TGTGCCACCAGCAGAGTTCCGGTAAAAAGCTCTGGAAACACCATATATTTT.

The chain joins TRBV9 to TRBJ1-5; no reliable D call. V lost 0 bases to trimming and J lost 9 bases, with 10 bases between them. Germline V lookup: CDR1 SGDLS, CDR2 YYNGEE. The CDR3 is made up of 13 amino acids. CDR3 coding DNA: TGTGCCAGCAGCGTAGCTGGGTCAGGGCCCCAGCATTTT. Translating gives CASSVAGSGPQHF.

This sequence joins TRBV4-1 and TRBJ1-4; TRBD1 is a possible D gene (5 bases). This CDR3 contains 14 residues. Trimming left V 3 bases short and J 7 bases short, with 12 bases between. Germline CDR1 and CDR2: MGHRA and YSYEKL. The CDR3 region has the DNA TGCGCCAGCAGCCAGGCCGGGGGGAGTGAAAAACTGTTTTTT. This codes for CASSQAGGSEKLFF.

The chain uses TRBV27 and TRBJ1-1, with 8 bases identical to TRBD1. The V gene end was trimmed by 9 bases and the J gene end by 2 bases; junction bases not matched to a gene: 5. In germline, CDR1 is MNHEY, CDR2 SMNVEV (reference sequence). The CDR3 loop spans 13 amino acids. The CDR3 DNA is TGTGCCAGTATCAGGGGGCCTAACACTGAAGCTTTCTTT. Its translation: CASIRGPNTEAFF.

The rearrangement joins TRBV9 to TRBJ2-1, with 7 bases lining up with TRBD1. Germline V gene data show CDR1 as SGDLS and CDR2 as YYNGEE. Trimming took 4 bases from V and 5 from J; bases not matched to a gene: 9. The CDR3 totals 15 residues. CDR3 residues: CASSPLGQSNNEQFF. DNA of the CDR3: TGTGCCAGCAGCCCTCTGGGACAGTCAAACAATGAGCAGTTCTTC. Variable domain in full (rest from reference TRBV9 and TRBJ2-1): DSGVTQTPKHLITATGQRVTLRCSPRSGDLSVYWYQQSLDQGLQFLIQYYNGEERAKGNILERFSAQQFPDLHSELNLSSLELGDSALYFCASSPLGQSNNEQFFGPGTRLTVL.

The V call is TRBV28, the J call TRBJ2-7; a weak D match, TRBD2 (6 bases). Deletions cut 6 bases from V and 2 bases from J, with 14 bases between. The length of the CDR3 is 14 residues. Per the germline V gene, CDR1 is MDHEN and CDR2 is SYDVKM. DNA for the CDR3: TGTGCCAGCAGCTCGGGGGTCCCTCCCTACGAGCAGTACTTC. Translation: CASSSGVPPYEQYF.

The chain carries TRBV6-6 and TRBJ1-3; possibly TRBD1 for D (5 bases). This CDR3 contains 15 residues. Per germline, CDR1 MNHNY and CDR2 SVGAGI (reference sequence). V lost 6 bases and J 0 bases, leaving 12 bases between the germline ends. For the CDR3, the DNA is TGTGCCAGCAGCAAAGACAGTGCCTCTGGAAACACCATATATTTT. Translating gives CASSKDSASGNTIYF.

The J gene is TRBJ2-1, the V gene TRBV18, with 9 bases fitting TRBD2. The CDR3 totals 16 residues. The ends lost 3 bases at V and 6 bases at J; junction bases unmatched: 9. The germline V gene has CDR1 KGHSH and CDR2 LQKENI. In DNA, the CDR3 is TGTGCCAGCTCACCCACCGGGACTAGCTTTTTCAATGAGCAGTTCTTC. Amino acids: CASSPTGTSFFNEQFF.

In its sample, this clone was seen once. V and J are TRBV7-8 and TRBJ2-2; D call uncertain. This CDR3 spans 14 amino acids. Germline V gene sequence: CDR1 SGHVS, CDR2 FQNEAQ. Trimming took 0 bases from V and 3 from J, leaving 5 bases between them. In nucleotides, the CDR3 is TGTGCCAGCAGCTTAGCCCTTGACACCGGGGAGCTGTTTTTT. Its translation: CASSLALDTGELFF.

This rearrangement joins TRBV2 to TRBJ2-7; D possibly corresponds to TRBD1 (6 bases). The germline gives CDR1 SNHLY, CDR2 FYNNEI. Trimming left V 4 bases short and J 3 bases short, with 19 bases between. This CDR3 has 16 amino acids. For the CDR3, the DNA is TGTGCCAGCAGTGGTTTGAAACAGGGCCGTAACTACGAGCAGTACTTC. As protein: CASSGLKQGRNYEQYF.

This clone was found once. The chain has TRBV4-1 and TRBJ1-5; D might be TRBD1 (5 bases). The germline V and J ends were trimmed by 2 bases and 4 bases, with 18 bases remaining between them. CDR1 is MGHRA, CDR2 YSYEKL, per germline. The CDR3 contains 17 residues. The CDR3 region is CASSQQQPQGINQPQHF. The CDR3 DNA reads TGCGCCAGCAGCCAACAACAACCGCAGGGAATAAATCAGCCCCAGCATTTT.

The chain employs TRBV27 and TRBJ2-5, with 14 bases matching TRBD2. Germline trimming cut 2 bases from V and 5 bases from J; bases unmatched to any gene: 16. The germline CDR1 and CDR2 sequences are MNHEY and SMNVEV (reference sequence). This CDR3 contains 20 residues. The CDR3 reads CASSLGPRLAGGLGDETQYF. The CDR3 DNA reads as TGTGCCAGCAGTTTAGGCCCCCGACTAGCGGGAGGGCTAGGGGATGAGACCCAGTACTTC.

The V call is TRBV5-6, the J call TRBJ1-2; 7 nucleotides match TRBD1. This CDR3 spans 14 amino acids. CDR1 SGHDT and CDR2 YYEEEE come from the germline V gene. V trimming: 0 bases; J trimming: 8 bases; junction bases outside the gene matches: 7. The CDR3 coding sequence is TGTGCCAGCAGCTTGGACAGGGGATTTCACGGCTACACCTTC. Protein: CASSLDRGFHGYTF. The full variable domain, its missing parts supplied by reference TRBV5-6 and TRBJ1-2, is DAGVTQSPTHLIKTRGQQVTLRCSPKSGHDTVSWYQQALGQGPQFIFQYYEEEERQRGNFPDRFSGHQFPNYSSELNVNALLLGDSALYLCASSLDRGFHGYTFGSGTRLTVV.

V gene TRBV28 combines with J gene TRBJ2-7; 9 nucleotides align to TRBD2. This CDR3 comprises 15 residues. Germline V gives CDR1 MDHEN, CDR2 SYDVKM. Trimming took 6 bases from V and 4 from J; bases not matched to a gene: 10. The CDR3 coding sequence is TGTGCCAGCAGCCGATTTAGCGGGAGTCAGTACGAGCAGTACTTC. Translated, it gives CASSRFSGSQYEQYF.

The CDR3 region has the DNA TGTGCCAGCAGTTTCGGCAGGCACACCGGGGAGCTGTTTTTT. Its protein product is CASSFGRHTGELFF. The chain couples TRBV27 to TRBJ2-2; no firm D call. V lost 3 bases and J lost 3, with 8 bases in between. This CDR3 spans 14 amino acids. Germline loops: CDR1 MNHEY, CDR2 SMNVEV (reference sequence).

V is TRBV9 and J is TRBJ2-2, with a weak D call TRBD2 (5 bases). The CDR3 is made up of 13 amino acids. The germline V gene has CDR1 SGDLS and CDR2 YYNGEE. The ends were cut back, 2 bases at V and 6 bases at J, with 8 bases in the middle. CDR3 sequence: CASSVEGSGELFF. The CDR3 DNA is TGTGCCAGCAGCGTCGAGGGATCCGGGGAGCTGTTTTTT.

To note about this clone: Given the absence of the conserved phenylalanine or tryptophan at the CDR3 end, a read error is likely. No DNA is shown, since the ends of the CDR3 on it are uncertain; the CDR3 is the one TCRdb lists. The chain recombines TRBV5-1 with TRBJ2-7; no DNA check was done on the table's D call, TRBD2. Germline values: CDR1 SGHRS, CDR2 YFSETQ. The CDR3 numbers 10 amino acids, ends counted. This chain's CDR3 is CASSLGTPQA.

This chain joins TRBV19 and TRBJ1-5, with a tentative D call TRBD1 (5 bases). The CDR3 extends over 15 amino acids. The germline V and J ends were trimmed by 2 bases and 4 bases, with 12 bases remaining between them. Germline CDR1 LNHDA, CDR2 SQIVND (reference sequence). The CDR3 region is CASSIIQGGNQPQHF. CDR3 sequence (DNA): TGTGCCAGTAGTATAATTCAGGGAGGGAATCAGCCCCAGCATTTT.

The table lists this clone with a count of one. The CDR3 is CASIPGQEKETQYF. CDR3 DNA: TGTGCCAGCATCCCGGGACAGGAGAAAGAGACCCAGTACTTC. The chain recombines TRBV6-1 with TRBJ2-5; TRBD1 agrees at 8 bases. This CDR3 is built from 14 residues. CDR1 and CDR2 (germline): MNHNS, SASEGT. After removal of 7 bases from V and 3 bases from J, the junction contained 7 bases not matched to a gene.

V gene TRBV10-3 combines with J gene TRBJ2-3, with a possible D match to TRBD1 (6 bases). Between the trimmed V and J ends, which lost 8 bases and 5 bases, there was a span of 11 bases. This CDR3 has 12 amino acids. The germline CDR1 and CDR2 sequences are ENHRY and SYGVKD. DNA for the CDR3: TGTGCCATCGGAACAGGGATAGATACGCAGTATTTT. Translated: CAIGTGIDTQYF.

The DNA of the CDR3 is TGTGCCAGCAGCGTAGGTCGCCAGCGTGGGGAGACCCAGTACTTC. Its translation: CASSVGRQRGETQYF. V gene TRBV9 combines with J gene TRBJ2-5; no firm D call. This CDR3 is 15 amino acids long. The germline V gene encodes CDR1 SGDLS and CDR2 YYNGEE. V was trimmed by 0 bases and J by 5 bases, leaving 14 bases between them.

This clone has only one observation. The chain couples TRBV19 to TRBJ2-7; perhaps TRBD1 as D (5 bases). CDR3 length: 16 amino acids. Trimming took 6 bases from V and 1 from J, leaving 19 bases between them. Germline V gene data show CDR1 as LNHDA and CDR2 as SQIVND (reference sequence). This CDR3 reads CASRVRSTAPSYEQYF. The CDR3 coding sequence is TGTGCCAGTAGGGTAAGATCGACAGCCCCGTCCTACGAGCAGTACTTC.

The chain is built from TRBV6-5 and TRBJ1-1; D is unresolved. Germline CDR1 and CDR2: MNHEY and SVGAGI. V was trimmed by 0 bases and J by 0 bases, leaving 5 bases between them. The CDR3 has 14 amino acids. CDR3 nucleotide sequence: TGTGCCAGCAGTTACTCTATCCTGAACACTGAAGCTTTCTTT. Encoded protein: CASSYSILNTEAFF.

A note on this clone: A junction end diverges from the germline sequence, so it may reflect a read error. The CDR3 reads CAISESTNGQAHF. CDR3 in DNA: TGTGCCATCAGTGAGTCGACCAACGGCCAGGCGCATTTT. The V gene is TRBV10-3, the J gene TRBJ1-3; D is undetermined. There are 13 residues in the CDR3. The germline V gene encodes CDR1 ENHRY and CDR2 SYGVKD.

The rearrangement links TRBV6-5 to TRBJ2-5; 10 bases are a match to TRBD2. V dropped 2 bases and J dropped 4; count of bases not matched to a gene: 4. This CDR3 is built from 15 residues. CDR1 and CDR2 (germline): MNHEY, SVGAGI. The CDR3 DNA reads TGTGCCAGCAGTTACACCCTAGCGGGAGTAGAGACCCAGTACTTC. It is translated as CASSYTLAGVETQYF.

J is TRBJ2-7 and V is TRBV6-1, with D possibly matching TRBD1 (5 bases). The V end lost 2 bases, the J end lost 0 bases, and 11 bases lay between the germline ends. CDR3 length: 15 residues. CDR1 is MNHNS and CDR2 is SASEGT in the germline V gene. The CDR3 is CASSEIPQGSYEQYF. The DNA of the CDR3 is TGTGCCAGCAGTGAAATCCCGCAGGGCTCCTACGAGCAGTACTTC.

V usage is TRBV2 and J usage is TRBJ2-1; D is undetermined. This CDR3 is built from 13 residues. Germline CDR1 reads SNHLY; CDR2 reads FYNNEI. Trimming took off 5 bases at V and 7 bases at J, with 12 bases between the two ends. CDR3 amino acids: CASSFLRSNEQFF. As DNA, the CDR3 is TGTGCCAGCAGTTTTCTCAGGTCAAATGAGCAGTTCTTC.

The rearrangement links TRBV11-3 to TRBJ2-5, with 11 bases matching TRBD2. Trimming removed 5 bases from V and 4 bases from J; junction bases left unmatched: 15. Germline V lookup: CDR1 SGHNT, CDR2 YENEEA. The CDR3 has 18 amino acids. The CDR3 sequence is CASSLGVAGGPGGETQYF. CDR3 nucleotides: TGTGCCAGCAGCCTGGGGGTAGCGGGAGGGCCGGGCGGAGAGACCCAGTACTTC. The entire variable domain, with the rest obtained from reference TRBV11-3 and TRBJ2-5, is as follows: EAGVVQSPRYKIIEKKQPVAFWCNPISGHNTLYWYLQNLGQGPELLIRYENEEAVDDSQLPKDRFSAERLKGVDSTLKIQPAELGDSAVYLCASSLGVAGGPGGETQYFGPGTRLLVL.

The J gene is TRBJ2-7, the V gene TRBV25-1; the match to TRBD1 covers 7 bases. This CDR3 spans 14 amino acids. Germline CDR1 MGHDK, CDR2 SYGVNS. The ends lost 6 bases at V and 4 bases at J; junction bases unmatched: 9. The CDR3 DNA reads TGTGCCAGCAGCCGGGACAGTCAAGTTTACGAGCAGTACTTC. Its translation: CASSRDSQVYEQYF.

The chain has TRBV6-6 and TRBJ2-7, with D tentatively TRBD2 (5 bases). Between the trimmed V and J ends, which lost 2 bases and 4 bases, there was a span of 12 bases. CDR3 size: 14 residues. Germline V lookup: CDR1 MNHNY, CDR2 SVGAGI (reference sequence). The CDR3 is CASSYVGNPYEQYF. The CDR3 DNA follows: TGTGCCAGCAGTTACGTCGGGAACCCGTACGAGCAGTACTTC.

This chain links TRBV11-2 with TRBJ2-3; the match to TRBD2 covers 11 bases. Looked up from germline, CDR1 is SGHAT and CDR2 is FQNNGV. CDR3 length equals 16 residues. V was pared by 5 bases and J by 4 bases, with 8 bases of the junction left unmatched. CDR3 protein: CASSPRVAGGADTQYF. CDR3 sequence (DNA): TGTGCCAGCAGCCCCCGGGTAGCGGGAGGGGCAGATACGCAGTATTTT.